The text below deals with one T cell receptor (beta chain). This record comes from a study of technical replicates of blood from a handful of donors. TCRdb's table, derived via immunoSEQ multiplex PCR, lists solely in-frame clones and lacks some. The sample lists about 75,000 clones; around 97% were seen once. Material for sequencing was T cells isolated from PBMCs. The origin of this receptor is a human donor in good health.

The DNA for the CDR3 is TGCAGCGTTGCCCTAGCGGGAGTTATGGAGACCCAGTACTTC. This encodes CSVALAGVMETQYF. The chain is built from TRBV29-1 and TRBJ2-5, with TRBD2 matching over 10 bases. CDR3 length equals 14 residues. V trimming: 4 bases; J trimming: 5 bases; junction bases outside the gene matches: 7. Germline values: CDR1 SQVTM, CDR2 ANQGSEA.